This T cell receptor (beta chain) comes out of a study of T cell repertoires in cytomegalovirus infection (dated by TCRdb to the late 2010s). Turning to the overall study: Donor HLA type was relevant to the analysis, because carriage of CMV infection together with the matching HLA type was indicated by public TCR beta signatures. On the study overall, not on this receptor specifically: In both this cohort and an independent cohort of several hundred donors, the cumulative frequency of public TCR beta family members distinguished carriers of CMV infection plus the relevant HLA type. In the ex vivo response, HLA-C-restricted CMV-specific TCR beta clonotypes were dominant, and in two of eight donors the single most frequent clonotype came from this HLA-C-restricted group.

The instrument was an Illumina HiSeq 1500. The public reads were quality trimmed at Q25 with fastp and then assembled into clones with MiXCR by TCRdb, keeping productive beta chains. All rows with the same CDR3 protein become a single entry with the most common DNA and genes. Across this sample there are roughly 180,000 distinct CDR3 sequences, with roughly 28% seen only once. Clones ranked in the top ten supply 30% to 40% of the sample. This clonotype was detected a few times. Its antigen is currently not known. No base quality values were provided; no much bigger clone lies one nucleotide off. The junction shows trimming of 0 bases on V and 2 bases on J, plus 10 bases between the germline ends. The CDR1 and CDR2 encoded by the germline V gene (reference sequence) are LGHDT and YNNKEL. The CDR3 contains 16 residues, cysteine and phenylalanine counted. The retained sequence is limited to the CDR3, 48 bases, with the frame set at the first base.

The chain employs TRBV3-1 and TRBJ2-2; the D gene is perhaps TRBD2, on 6 matching bases. The receptor's source is a human donor in good health (CMV status not recorded). Some clones in this sample may be carry-over from other donors' samples. The sequencing sample was made of PBMCs. The DNA sequence reads TGTGCCAGCAGCCAAGAGGGCGCGGGAAACACCGGGGAGCTGTTTTTT. It encodes CASSQEGAGNTGELFF.